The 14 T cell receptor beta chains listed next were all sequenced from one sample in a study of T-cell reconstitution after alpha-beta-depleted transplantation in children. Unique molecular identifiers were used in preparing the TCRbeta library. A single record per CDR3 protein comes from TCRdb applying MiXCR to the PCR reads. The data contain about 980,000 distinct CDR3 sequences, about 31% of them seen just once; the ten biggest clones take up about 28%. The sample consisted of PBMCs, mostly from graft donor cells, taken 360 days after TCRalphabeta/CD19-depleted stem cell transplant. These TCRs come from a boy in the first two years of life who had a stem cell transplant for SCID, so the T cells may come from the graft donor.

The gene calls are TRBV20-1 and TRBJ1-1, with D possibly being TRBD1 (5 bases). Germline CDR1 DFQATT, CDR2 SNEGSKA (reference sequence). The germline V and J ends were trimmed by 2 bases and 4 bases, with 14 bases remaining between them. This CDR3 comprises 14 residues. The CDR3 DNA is TGCAGTGCTAGATGGCCCAGGGAAGCCACTGAAGCTTTCTTT. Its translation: CSARWPREATEAFF.

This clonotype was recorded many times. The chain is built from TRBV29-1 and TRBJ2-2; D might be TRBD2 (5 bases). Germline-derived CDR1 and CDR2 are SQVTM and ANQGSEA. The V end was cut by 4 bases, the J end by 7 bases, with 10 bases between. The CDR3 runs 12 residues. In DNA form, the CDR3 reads TGCAGCGTTGGGTCCGGAGGCGGGGAGCTGTTTTTT. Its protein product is CSVGSGGGELFF.

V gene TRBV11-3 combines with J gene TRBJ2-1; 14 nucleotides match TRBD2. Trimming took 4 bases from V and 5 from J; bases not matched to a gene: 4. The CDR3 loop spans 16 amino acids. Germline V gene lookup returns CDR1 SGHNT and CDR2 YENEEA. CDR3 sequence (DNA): TGTGCCAGCAGCTCGAGGGGACTAGCGGGGGACAATGAGCAGTTCTTC. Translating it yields CASSSRGLAGDNEQFF.

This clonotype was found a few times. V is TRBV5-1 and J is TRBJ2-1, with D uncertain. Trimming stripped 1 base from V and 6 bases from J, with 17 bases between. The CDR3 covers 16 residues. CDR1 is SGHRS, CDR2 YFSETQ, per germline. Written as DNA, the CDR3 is TGCGCCAGCAGCTTGAGGTACATGACAAACCTCAATGAGCAGTTCTTC. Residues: CASSLRYMTNLNEQFF.

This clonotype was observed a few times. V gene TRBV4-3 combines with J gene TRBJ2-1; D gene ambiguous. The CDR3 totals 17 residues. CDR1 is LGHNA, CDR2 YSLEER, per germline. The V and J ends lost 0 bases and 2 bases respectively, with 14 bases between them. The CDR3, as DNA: TGCGCCAGCAGCCAAGAGAGTCGGCCATGGCCCTACAATGAGCAGTTCTTC. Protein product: CASSQESRPWPYNEQFF.

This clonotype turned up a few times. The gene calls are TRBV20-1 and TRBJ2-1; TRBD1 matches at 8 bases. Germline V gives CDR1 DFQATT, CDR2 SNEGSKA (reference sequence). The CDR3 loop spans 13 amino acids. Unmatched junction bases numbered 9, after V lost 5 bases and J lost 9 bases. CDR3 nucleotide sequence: TGCAGTGCTGGAAAGACAGGGGACGGTGAGCAGTTCTTC. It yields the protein CSAGKTGDGEQFF.

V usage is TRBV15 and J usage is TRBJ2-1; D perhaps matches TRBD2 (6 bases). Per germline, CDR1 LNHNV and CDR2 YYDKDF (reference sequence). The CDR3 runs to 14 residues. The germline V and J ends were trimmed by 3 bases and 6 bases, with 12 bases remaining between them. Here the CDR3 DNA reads TGTGCCACCAGCAGTGGGACTGGGATCAATGAGCAGTTCTTC. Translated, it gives CATSSGTGINEQFF.

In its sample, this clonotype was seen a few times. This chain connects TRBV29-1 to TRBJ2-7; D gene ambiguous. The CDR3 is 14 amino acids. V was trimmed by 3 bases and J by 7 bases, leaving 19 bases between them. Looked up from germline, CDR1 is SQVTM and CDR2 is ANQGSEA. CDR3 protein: CSVEGIGRPTEQYF. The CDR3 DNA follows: TGCAGCGTTGAGGGTATCGGCCGTCCTACAGAGCAGTACTTC.

CDR3 nucleotides: TGTGCCAGCAGCCAAGATGCGGGATACCGCACAGATACGCAGTATTTT. Its protein is CASSQDAGYRTDTQYF. V usage is TRBV3-1 and J usage is TRBJ2-3, with a possible D match to TRBD2 (6 bases). CDR3 size: 16 residues. In germline, CDR1 is LGHDT, CDR2 YNNKEL (reference sequence). The V and J ends lost 0 bases and 1 base respectively, with 11 bases between them.

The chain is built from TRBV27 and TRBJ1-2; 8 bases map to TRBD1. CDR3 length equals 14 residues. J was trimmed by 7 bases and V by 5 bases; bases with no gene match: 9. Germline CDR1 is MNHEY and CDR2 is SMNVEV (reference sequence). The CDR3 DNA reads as TGTGCCAGCAGTCCGTTGACAGGGGCGGGTGGCTACACCTTC. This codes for CASSPLTGAGGYTF.

The CDR3 DNA reads as TGCAGTGCCTCTCGACTAGAATGGCCGAGCACAGATACGCAGTATTTT. As protein: CSASRLEWPSTDTQYF. J is TRBJ2-3 and V is TRBV20-1; D may be TRBD2 (6 bases). CDR1 is DFQATT, CDR2 SNEGSKA, per germline (reference sequence). Trimming removed 6 bases from V and 0 bases from J, with 19 bases in between. The CDR3 runs 16 residues.

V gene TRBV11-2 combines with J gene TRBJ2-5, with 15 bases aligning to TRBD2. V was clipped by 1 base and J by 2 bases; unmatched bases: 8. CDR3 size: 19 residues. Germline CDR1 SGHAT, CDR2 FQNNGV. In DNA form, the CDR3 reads TGTGCCAGCAGCTTAGTTCCGGGACTAGCGGGGGGCCGACAAGAGACCCAGTACTTC. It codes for CASSLVPGLAGGRQETQYF. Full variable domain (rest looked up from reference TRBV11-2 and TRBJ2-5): EAGVAQSPRYKIIEKRQSVAFWCNPISGHATLYWYQQILGQGPKLLIQFQNNGVVDDSQLPKDRFSAERLKGVDSTLKIQPAKLEDSAVYLCASSLVPGLAGGRQETQYFGPGTRLLVL.

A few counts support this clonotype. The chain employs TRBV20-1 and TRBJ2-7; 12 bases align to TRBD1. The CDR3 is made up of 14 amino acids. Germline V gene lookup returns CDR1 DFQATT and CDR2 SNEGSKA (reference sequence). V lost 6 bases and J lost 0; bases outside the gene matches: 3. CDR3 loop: CSAVGQGASYEQYF. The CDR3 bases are TGCAGTGCCGTGGGACAGGGGGCCTCCTACGAGCAGTACTTC.

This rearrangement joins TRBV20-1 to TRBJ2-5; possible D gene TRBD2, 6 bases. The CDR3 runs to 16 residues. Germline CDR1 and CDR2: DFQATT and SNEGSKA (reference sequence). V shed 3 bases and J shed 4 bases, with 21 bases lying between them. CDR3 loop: CSASRERVRGRETQYF. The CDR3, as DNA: TGCAGTGCTAGCAGGGAGCGGGTTAGAGGGCGAGAGACCCAGTACTTC.